The T cell receptor beta chain under discussion was sequenced for a study of long-term antiretroviral therapy in people with HIV. As concerns this clone: The antigen remains unidentified.

Findings and caveats of the study: HIV repertoires spanned tighter CDR3 length ranges than controls did. Whichever time point was examined, clones expanded before ART dominated the repertoire.

With survey level as its setting, the immunoSEQ assay was v3.0. Clones were read by immunoSEQ multiplex PCR, and TCRdb kept only the in-frame ones, dropping some. The sample records roughly 35,000 clones, approximately 95% being singletons. V was trimmed by 0 bases and J by 8 bases, leaving 23 bases between them. The CDR3 has 17 amino acids. The V gene's germline CDR1 is SGHDT and CDR2 YYEEEE. This receptor was identified in a woman between 45 and 60 years old with HIV. The sequencing used unsorted PBMCs, collected about 5.1 years after starting antiretroviral therapy. The chain employs TRBV5-6 and TRBJ1-1; D is perhaps TRBD1 (6 bases). CDR3 residues: CASSLGSFRVGGPEAFF. The CDR3 DNA sequence: TGTGCCAGCAGCTTGGGTTCTTTTAGAGTAGGGGGACCCGAAGCTTTCTTT. The whole variable domain, filled in from reference TRBV5-6 and TRBJ1-1, reads DAGVTQSPTHLIKTRGQQVTLRCSPKSGHDTVSWYQQALGQGPQFIFQYYEEEERQRGNFPDRFSGHQFPNYSSELNVNALLLGDSALYLCASSLGSFRVGGPEAFFGQGTRLTVV.